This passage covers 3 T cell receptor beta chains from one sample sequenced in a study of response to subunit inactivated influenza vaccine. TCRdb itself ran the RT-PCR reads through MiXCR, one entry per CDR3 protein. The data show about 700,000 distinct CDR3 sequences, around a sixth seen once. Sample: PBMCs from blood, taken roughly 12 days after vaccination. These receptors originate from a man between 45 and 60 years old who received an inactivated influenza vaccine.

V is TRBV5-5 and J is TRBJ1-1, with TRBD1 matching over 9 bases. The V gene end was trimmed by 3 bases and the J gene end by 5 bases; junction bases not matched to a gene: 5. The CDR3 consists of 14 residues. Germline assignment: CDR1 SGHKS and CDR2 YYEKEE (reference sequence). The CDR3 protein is CASSSDRGGTEAFF. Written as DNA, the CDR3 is TGTGCCAGCAGCTCGGACAGGGGTGGGACTGAAGCTTTCTTT.

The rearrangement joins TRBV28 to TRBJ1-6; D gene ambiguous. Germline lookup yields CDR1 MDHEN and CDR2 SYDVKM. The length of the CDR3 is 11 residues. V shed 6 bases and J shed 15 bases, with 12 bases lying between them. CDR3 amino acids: CASSTSRFLHF. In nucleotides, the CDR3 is TGTGCCAGCAGCACCTCTCGATTCCTCCACTTT. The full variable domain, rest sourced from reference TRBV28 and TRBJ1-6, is DVKVTQSSRYLVKRTGEKVFLECVQDMDHENMFWYRQDPGLGLRLIYFSYDVKMKEKGDIPEGYSVSREKKERFSLILESASTNQTSMYLCASSTSRFLHFGNGTRLTVT.

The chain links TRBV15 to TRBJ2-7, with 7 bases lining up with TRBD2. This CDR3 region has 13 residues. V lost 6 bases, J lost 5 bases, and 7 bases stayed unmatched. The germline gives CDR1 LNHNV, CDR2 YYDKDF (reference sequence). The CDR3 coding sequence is TGTGCCACCAGAGCGGGGTACGCTAACGAGCAGTACTTC. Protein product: CATRAGYANEQYF.